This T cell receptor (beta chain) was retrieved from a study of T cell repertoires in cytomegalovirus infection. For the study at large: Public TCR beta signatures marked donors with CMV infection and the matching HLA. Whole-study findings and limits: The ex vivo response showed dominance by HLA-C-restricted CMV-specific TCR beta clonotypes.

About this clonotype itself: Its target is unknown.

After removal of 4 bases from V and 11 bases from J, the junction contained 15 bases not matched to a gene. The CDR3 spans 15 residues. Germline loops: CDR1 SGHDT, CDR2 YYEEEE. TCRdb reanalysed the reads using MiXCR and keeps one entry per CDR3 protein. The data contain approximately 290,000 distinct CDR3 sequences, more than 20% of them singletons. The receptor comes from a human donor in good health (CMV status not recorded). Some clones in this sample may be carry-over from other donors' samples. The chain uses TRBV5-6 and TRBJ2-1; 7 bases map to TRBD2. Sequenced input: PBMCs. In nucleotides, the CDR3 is TGTGCCAGCAGCCGTCTCGGGCCTCAGCGGGGCCAGCAGTTCTTC. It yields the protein CASSRLGPQRGQQFF. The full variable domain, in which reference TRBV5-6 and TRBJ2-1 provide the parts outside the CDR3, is DAGVTQSPTHLIKTRGQQVTLRCSPKSGHDTVSWYQQALGQGPQFIFQYYEEEERQRGNFPDRFSGHQFPNYSSELNVNALLLGDSALYLCASSRLGPQRGQQFFGPGTRLTVL.